This T cell receptor (beta chain) was sequenced in a study of T cells after yellow fever vaccination. On the study more broadly: The study sorted EM, EMRA, CM and Tscm memory subsets by CD3, CD45RA, CCR7 and CD95.

CDR1 is SQVTM, CDR2 ANQGSEA, per germline. V dropped 7 bases and J dropped 2 bases, with 5 bases sitting between them. This CDR3 region has 10 residues. This clonotype was recorded many times. Using its own MiXCR run on the 5' RACE reads, TCRdb lists one record per CDR3 protein. The data contain 13,000 or so distinct CDR3 sequences, under 5.5% of them singletons. Specimen: PBMCs, either bulk or a sorted T-cell subset (CD4+, CD8+, memory, or dextramer-sorted; not recorded which), collected 45 days after the yellow fever booster vaccination. V usage is TRBV29-1 and J usage is TRBJ2-5, with D uncertain. The receptor's source is a man younger than 45 who received the YFV17D yellow fever vaccine. For the CDR3, the DNA is TGCAGCGCCTATCAAGAGACCCAGTACTTC. Residues: CSAYQETQYF.